This record concerns one TCR beta chain sequence. Antigen specificity is unknown. Despite likely unrecorded immune exposures, the donors were nominally healthy at the time of sampling. The study ran its PCR with 60 Vbeta and 13 Jbeta primers. Data came from immunoSEQ multiplex PCR; TCRdb stores just in-frame clones and leaves some out. The listing records about 88,000 clones. This CDR3 is built from 15 residues. Germline loops: CDR1 SNHLY, CDR2 FYNNEI. V was cut by 2 bases and J by 1 base, with 11 bases left in between. The data were obtained in a study of cytomegalovirus exposure and HLA in healthy donors. Whole-study results and caveats: Sequencing probably produced one cluster of sequence variants that were highly shared.

The source of this sequence is a girl under 18 in good health and CMV-seropositive. Sequencing was performed on PBMCs. The chain links TRBV2 to TRBJ1-1, with a weak D call TRBD1 (5 bases). The CDR3 sequence: CASSERGNRNTEAFF. For the CDR3, the DNA is TGTGCCAGCAGTGAAAGGGGCAACAGGAACACTGAAGCTTTCTTT.